A single sample is the source of the 14 T cell receptor beta chains below, sequenced in a study of CD8 T cells in ankylosing spondylitis. A single record per CDR3 protein comes from TCRdb applying MiXCR to the 5' RACE reads. The data hold about 250,000 distinct CDR3 sequences, with under 30% observed a single time. Sequenced material: blood, either unsorted or a sorted T cell fraction (not recorded which). The receptors derive from a male donor with ankylosing spondylitis or in good health (not recorded which).

This clonotype was observed a few times. This chain connects TRBV20-1 to TRBJ2-7; TRBD2 might be the D (7 bases). The CDR3 runs to 13 residues. CDR1 and CDR2 (germline): DFQATT, SNEGSKA (reference sequence). Trimming removed 6 bases from V and 2 bases from J, with 14 bases in between. The CDR3, as DNA: TGCAGTGCCGATCGGGGGGCCACCTACGAGCAGTACTTC. Translating gives CSADRGATYEQYF.

This clonotype was observed once. V is TRBV20-1 and J is TRBJ2-7; D is ambiguous. This CDR3 has 13 amino acids. CDR1 and CDR2 from the germline V gene are DFQATT and SNEGSKA (reference sequence). V dropped 0 bases and J dropped 0 bases, with 6 bases sitting between them. The DNA for the CDR3 is TGCAGTGCTAGAGAACAGTTCTCCTACGAGCAGTACTTC. It specifies CSAREQFSYEQYF.

The gene calls are TRBV20-1 and TRBJ2-7; 9 positions agree with TRBD2. Germline loops: CDR1 DFQATT, CDR2 SNEGSKA (reference sequence). J gave up 6 bases and V 6 bases, and 9 bases lay outside the gene matches. The CDR3 sequence is 13 residues long. CDR3 nucleotides: TGCAGTGCCACAGGCGGGGGGGCCTCCGAGCAGTACTTC. As protein: CSATGGGASEQYF.

This clonotype has only a few counts. The chain uses TRBV20-1 and TRBJ2-7; 7 bases fit TRBD2. The CDR3 covers 14 residues. Looked up from germline, CDR1 is DFQATT and CDR2 is SNEGSKA (reference sequence). V dropped 3 bases and J dropped 4; count of bases not matched to a gene: 9. The CDR3 DNA reads TGCAGTGCTAGGGGGCGGGGGATGAGGTACGAGCAGTACTTC. Protein: CSARGRGMRYEQYF.

This clonotype has just a few counts. The rearrangement joins TRBV19 to TRBJ2-2; D possibly matches TRBD1 or TRBD2 (6 bases each). The CDR3 consists of 16 residues. The germline V and J ends were trimmed by 7 bases and 6 bases, with 21 bases remaining between them. Per the germline V gene, CDR1 is LNHDA and CDR2 is SQIVND (reference sequence). The CDR3 reads CASTPRGTFISGELFF. The CDR3 coding sequence is TGTGCCAGTACCCCCCGGGGGACATTCATATCCGGGGAGCTGTTTTTT.

V usage is TRBV20-1 and J usage is TRBJ1-2; maybe TRBD1 (6 bases). The CDR3 is 14 residues long. The V and J ends lost 6 bases and 4 bases respectively, with 18 bases between them. The germline V gene has CDR1 DFQATT and CDR2 SNEGSKA (reference sequence). The chain's CDR3 is CSAGVGRGGYGYTF. The DNA for the CDR3 is TGCAGTGCAGGGGTGGGCAGGGGAGGCTATGGCTACACCTTC.

This clonotype has more than one count but fewer than ten. The chain recombines TRBV7-2 with TRBJ2-7; unclear D gene. This CDR3 is 15 amino acids long. V was clipped by 0 bases and J by 1 base, with 10 bases between them. Germline assignment: CDR1 SGHTA and CDR2 FQGNSA. This CDR3 is CASSLAADPSYEQYF. DNA for the CDR3: TGTGCCAGCAGCTTAGCGGCGGACCCGTCCTACGAGCAGTACTTC.

This clonotype was observed at least ten times. The V call is TRBV7-6, the J call TRBJ1-2; the D is unclear. The germline V gene encodes CDR1 SGHVS and CDR2 FNYEAQ. This CDR3 spans 13 amino acids. Trimming removed 1 base at V and 7 bases at J, with 10 bases between. CDR3 sequence (DNA): TGTGCCAGCAGCTTAGACGCAACCAGTGGCTACACCTTC. Translation: CASSLDATSGYTF.

There are many counts of this clonotype. The chain combines TRBV29-1 with TRBJ1-2, with D maybe TRBD1 (5 bases). The germline V gene has CDR1 SQVTM and CDR2 ANQGSEA. The CDR3 loop spans 12 amino acids. V lost 4 bases, J lost 7 bases, and 13 bases lay in between. The chain's CDR3 is CSVARGGTGYTF. In nucleotides, the CDR3 is TGCAGCGTTGCCCGGGGGGGGACTGGCTACACCTTC.

This clonotype has more than one count but fewer than ten. The chain couples TRBV18 to TRBJ2-3; D is unresolved. The V end was cut by 4 bases, the J end by 5 bases, with 7 bases between. The CDR3 runs to 12 residues. The V gene's germline CDR1 is KGHSH and CDR2 LQKENI. Here the CDR3 reads CASSLIGDTQYF. The DNA of the CDR3 is TGTGCCAGCTCACTGATCGGAGATACGCAGTATTTT. The whole variable domain, filled in from reference TRBV18 and TRBJ2-3, reads NAGVMQNPRHLVRRRGQEARLRCSPMKGHSHVYWYRQLPEEGLKFMVYLQKENIIDESGMPKERFSAEFPKEGPSILRIQQVVRGDSAAYFCASSLIGDTQYFGPGTRLTVL.

This clonotype was found many times. The chain combines TRBV6-6 with TRBJ2-1; weak D call: TRBD2 (6 bases). With 2 bases removed from V and 10 bases from J, the gap between germline ends came to 9 bases. The CDR3 is 12 amino acids. Looked up from germline, CDR1 is MNHNY and CDR2 is SVGAGI (reference sequence). CDR3 nucleotides: TGTGCCAGCAGTTACCCGGAGGGGGAGCAGTTCTTC. Its protein is CASSYPEGEQFF.

DNA for the CDR3: TGCAGTGCTAGAATCGGGGGCACAGATACGCAGTATTTT. It specifies CSARIGGTDTQYF. This chain uses TRBV20-1 with TRBJ2-3; maybe TRBD2 (5 bases). Trimming cost V 2 bases and J 1 base, with 7 bases left between them. There are 13 residues in the CDR3. CDR1 and CDR2 from the germline V gene are DFQATT and SNEGSKA (reference sequence).

The chain joins TRBV12-3 or TRBV12-4 to TRBJ2-1; D remains ambiguous. V was clipped by 3 bases and J by 8 bases, with 11 bases between them. CDR3 length: 13 residues. The CDR3 is CASSFYSDHEQFF. CDR3 nucleotides: TGTGCCAGCAGTTTCTACAGCGACCATGAGCAGTTCTTC.

The chain links TRBV2 to TRBJ2-5; 11 positions agree with TRBD2. V lost 10 bases and J lost 3; bases outside the gene matches: 4. The CDR3 sequence is 13 residues long. CDR1 is SNHLY and CDR2 is FYNNEI in the germline V gene. The CDR3 region has the DNA TGTGCCAACATACTAGCGGGGGAAGAGACCCAGTACTTC. It specifies CANILAGEETQYF.